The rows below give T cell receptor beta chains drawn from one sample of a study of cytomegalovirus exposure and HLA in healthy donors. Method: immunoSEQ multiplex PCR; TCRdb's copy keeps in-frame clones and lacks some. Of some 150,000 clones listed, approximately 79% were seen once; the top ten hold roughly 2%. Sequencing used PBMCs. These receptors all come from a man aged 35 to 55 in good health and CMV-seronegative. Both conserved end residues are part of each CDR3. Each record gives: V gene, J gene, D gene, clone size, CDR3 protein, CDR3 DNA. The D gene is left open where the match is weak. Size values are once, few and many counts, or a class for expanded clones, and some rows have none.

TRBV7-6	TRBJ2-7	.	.	CASSRDGDNYEQYF	TGTGCCAGCAGCCGCGATGGGGACAACTACGAGCAGTACTTC
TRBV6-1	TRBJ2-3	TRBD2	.	CAANRLAGAVDTQYF	TGTGCCGCCAACCGGCTAGCGGGAGCCGTGGATACGCAGTATTTT
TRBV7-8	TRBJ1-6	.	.	CASSLVVGATNSPLHF	TGTGCCAGCAGCTTAGTCGTCGGAGCGACTAATTCACCCCTCCACTTT
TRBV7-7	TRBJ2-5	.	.	CASSFNRQETQYF	TGTGCTAGCAGCTTCAACAGACAAGAGACCCAGTACTTC
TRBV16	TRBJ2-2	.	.	CASSQWAATSNTGELFF	TGTGCCAGCAGCCAATGGGCAGCTACCTCCAACACCGGGGAGCTGTTTTTT
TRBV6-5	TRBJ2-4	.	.	CASSYSETVAKNIQYF	TGTGCCAGCAGTTACTCGGAGACCGTAGCCAAAAACATTCAGTACTTC
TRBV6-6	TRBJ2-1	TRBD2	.	CASSYASGRAGEQFF	TGTGCCAGCAGTTACGCCAGCGGGAGGGCCGGTGAGCAGTTCTTC
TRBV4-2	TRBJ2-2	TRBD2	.	CASSQGSPLAGYTGELFF	TGTGCCAGCAGCCAAGGAAGCCCCCTAGCGGGGTACACCGGGGAGCTGTTTTTT
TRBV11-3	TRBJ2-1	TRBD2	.	CASSLDSGSLNEQFF	TGTGCCAGCAGCTTGGATAGCGGGTCCCTAAATGAGCAGTTCTTC
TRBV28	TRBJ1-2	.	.	CASRAGGGGYTF	TGTGCCAGCAGGGCGGGGGGAGGGGGCTACACCTTC
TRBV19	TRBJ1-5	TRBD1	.	CASSIGAGGSQPQHF	TGTGCCAGTAGTATAGGTGCAGGGGGCTCTCAGCCCCAGCATTTT
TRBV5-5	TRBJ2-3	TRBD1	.	CASSSFLRDRVITDTQYF	TGTGCCAGCAGCTCCTTCCTACGGGACAGGGTAATCACAGATACGCAGTATTTT
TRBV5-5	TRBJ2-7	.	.	CASSSPGGQDSYEQYF	TGTGCCAGCAGCTCCCCCGGTGGGCAGGACTCCTACGAGCAGTACTTC
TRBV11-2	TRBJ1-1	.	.	CASSLRQTMNTEAFF	TGTGCCAGCAGCCTACGCCAAACCATGAACACTGAAGCTTTCTTT
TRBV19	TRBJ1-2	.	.	CASRNLYGYTF	TGTGCCAGCAGAAATTTGTATGGCTACACCTTC
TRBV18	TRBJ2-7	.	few	CASSRERGGTNEQYF	TGTGCCAGCTCACGGGAGAGGGGCGGGACCAACGAGCAGTACTTC
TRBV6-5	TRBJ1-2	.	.	CASSYSSGLDYGYTF	TGTGCCAGCAGTTACTCGTCAGGGCTTGACTATGGCTACACCTTC
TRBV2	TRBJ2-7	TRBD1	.	CASSEWDRVYEQYF	TGTGCCAGCAGTGAATGGGACAGGGTCTACGAGCAGTACTTC
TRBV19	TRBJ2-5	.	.	CASSPILQFASQETQYF	TGTGCCAGTAGTCCTATTCTACAGTTTGCGTCCCAAGAGACCCAGTACTTC
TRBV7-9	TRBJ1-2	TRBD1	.	CASSSRQGFGYTF	TGTGCCAGCAGCTCCCGACAGGGCTTTGGCTACACCTTC
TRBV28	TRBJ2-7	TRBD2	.	CASVGGDGINEQYF	TGTGCCAGCGTGGGGGGGGACGGGATCAACGAGCAGTACTTC
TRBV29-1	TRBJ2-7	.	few	CSVRNQVGGSYEQYF	TGCAGCGTAAGGAATCAGGTAGGGGGCTCCTACGAGCAGTACTTC
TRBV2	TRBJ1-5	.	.	CASSGVRVSNQPQHF	TGTGCCAGCAGTGGGGTGAGGGTAAGCAATCAGCCCCAGCATTTT
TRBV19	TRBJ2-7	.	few	CASSIRVSYEQYF	TGTGCCAGTAGTATCCGGGTGTCCTACGAGCAGTACTTC
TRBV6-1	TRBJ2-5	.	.	CASTTGLGSETQYF	TGTGCCAGCACCACCGGATTGGGCAGCGAGACCCAGTACTTC
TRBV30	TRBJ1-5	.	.	CAWSVTWAQPQHF	TGTGCCTGGAGTGTGACATGGGCTCAGCCCCAGCATTTT
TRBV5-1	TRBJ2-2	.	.	CASAGWAGELFF	TGCGCCAGCGCAGGCTGGGCCGGGGAGCTGTTTTTT
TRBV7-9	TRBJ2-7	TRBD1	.	CASSLTGQGANGQYF	TGTGCCAGCAGCTTAACAGGACAGGGGGCGAACGGGCAGTACTTC
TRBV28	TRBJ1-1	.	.	CASRRHVALGAFF	TGTGCCAGCAGGCGCCACGTAGCCCTTGGAGCTTTCTTT
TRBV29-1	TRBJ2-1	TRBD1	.	CSVSGTGADNEQFF	TGCAGCGTATCCGGGACAGGGGCGGACAATGAGCAGTTCTTC
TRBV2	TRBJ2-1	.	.	CASTQRTEGEQFF	TGTGCCAGCACTCAGCGCACCGAGGGTGAGCAGTTCTTC
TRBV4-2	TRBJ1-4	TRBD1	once	CASSPNSGQGAEKLFF	TGTGCCAGCAGCCCAAACAGCGGACAGGGGGCGGAAAAACTGTTTTTT
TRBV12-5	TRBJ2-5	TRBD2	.	CASGLVIPRTRETQYF	TGTGCTAGTGGTTTGGTGATCCCCCGGACTAGGGAGACCCAGTACTTC
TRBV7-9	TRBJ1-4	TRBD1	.	CASSQWGRGSPKNEKLFF	TGTGCCAGCAGCCAGTGGGGCAGGGGGTCACCTAAAAATGAAAAACTGTTTTTT
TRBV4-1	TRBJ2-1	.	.	CASSPRPELALNEQFF	TGCGCCAGCAGCCCTCGGCCGGAACTAGCTTTAAATGAGCAGTTCTTC
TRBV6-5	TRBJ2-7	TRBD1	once	CASSYLPTGGYEQYF	TGTGCCAGCAGTTACCTCCCGACAGGGGGCTACGAGCAGTACTTC
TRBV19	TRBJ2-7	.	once	CASSFRWGESSYEQYF	TGTGCCAGTAGTTTCCGATGGGGAGAGAGCTCCTACGAGCAGTACTTC
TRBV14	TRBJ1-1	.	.	CASSRRRLTEAFF	TGTGCCAGCAGCCGGAGGAGGCTCACTGAAGCTTTCTTT
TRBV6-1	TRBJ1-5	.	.	CASSDPGRPQHF	TGTGCCAGCAGTGACCCCGGGAGGCCCCAGCATTTT
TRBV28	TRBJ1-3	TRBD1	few	CASRGGQGKGNTIYF	TGTGCCAGCAGGGGGGGACAGGGAAAGGGAAACACCATATATTTT
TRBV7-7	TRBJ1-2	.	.	CASREEVKANYGYTF	TGTGCTAGTAGGGAGGAGGTGAAAGCTAACTATGGCTACACCTTC